This T cell receptor (beta chain) emerged from a study of CD8+CD57+ T cells in acquired aplastic anemia. Sequenced patients had shown CD8+CD57+ cell expansion by flow cytometry. Patients uniformly had severe acquired aplastic anemia. It was genomic DNA that served as the template for profiling TCR beta VDJ and CDR3. Using its own MiXCR run on the reads, TCRdb lists one record per CDR3 protein. The sample has roughly 290,000 distinct CDR3 sequences; 45% to 65% are singletons. The CDR3 runs to 14 residues. Germline CDR1 and CDR2: SGHTA and FQGTGA. Trimming took 6 bases from V and 7 from J, leaving 18 bases between them.

The chain has TRBV7-3 and TRBJ1-1; TRBD1 might be the D (6 bases). The source material was sorted CD4+, CD8+, or CD8+CD57+ T cells (not recorded which) from PBMCs. This sequence was found in a human donor with aplastic anemia. The CDR3 is CASSPRRGANEAFF. The CDR3 nucleotides are TGTGCCAGCAGTCCCCGTCGGGGGGCTAATGAAGCTTTCTTT.